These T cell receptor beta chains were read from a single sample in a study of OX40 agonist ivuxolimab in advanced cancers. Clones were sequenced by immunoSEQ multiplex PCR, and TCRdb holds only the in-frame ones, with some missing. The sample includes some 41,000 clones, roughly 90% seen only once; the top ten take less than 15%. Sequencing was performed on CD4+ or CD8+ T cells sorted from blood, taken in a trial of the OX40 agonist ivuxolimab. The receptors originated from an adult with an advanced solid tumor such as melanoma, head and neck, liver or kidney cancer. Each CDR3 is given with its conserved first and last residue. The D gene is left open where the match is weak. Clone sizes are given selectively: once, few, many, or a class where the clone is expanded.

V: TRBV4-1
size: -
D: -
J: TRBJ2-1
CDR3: CASSQDLAQSYNEQFF
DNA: TGCGCCAGCAGCCAAGATTTAGCGCAATCCTACAATGAGCAGTTCTTC

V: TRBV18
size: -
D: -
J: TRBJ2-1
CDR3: CASSPPQGWVRDEQFF
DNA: TGTGCCAGCTCACCACCACAGGGATGGGTTAGGGATGAGCAGTTCTTC

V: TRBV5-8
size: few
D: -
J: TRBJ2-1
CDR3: CASSAGLGRNEQFF
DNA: TGTGCCAGCAGCGCGGGCCTTGGGAGAAATGAGCAGTTCTTC

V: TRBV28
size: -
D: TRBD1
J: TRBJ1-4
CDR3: CASSTDRVSREKLFF
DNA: TGTGCCAGCAGTACGGACAGGGTGTCACGGGAAAAACTGTTTTTT

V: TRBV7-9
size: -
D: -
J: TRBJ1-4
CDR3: CASSPRRGAGAPREKLFF
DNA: TGTGCCAGCAGCCCTCGTCGGGGGGCAGGGGCCCCTAGGGAAAAACTGTTTTTT

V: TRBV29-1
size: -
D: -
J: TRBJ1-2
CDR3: CSVEKGGYGYTF
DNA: TGCAGCGTCGAAAAGGGGGGCTATGGCTACACCTTC

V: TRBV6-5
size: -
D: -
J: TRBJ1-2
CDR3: CASSPGQRAGYTF
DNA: TGTGCCAGCAGCCCGGGACAAAGGGCTGGCTACACCTTC

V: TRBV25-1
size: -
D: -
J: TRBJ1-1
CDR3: CASSKGYGNTEAFF
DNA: TGTGCCAGCAGTAAGGGTTATGGGAACACTGAAGCTTTCTTT

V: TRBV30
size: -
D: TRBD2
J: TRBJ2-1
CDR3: CAWLAGNAYNEQFF
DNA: TGTGCCTGGCTAGCGGGAAACGCCTACAATGAGCAGTTCTTC

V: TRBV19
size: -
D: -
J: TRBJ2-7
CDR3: CASSSGPGPLHEQYF
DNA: TGTGCCAGTAGCTCAGGTCCCGGTCCTCTACACGAGCAGTACTTC

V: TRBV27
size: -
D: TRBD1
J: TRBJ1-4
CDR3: CASSRDRESEKLFF
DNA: TGTGCCAGCAGTCGGGACAGGGAAAGTGAAAAACTGTTTTTT

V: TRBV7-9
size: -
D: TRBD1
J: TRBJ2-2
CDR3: CASSLSLLDRAPGELFF
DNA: TGTGCCAGCAGCTTATCCCTCCTGGACAGGGCTCCCGGGGAGCTGTTTTTT

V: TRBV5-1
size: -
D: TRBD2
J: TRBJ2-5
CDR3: CASSFGSGSLQETQYF
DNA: TGCGCCAGCAGCTTTGGTAGCGGGAGTCTCCAAGAGACCCAGTACTTC

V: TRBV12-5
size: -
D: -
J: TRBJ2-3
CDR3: CASGSTRTDTQYF
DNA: TGTGCTAGTGGTTCAACGAGGACAGATACGCAGTATTTT

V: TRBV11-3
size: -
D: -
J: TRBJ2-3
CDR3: CASSLGDTQYF
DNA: TGTGCCAGCAGCTTGGGAGATACGCAGTATTTT

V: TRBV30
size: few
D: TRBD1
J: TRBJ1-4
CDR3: CAWGIQGPGGKLFF
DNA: TGTGCCTGGGGAATACAGGGGCCAGGCGGGAAACTGTTTTTT

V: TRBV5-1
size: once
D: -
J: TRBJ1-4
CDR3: CASSYNPGSDGEKLFF
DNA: TGCGCCAGCAGCTACAACCCGGGGTCAGATGGTGAAAAACTGTTTTTT

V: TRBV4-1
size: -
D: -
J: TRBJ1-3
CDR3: CASSQGAWGNTIYF
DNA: TGCGCCAGCAGCCAGGGGGCTTGGGGAAACACCATATATTTT

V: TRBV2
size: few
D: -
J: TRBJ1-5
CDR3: CASSPDSNNQPQHF
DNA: TGTGCCAGCAGTCCGGACAGTAACAATCAGCCCCAGCATTTT

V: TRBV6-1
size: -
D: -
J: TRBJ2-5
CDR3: CASSESWDGETQYF
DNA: TGTGCCAGCAGTGAATCTTGGGACGGCGAGACCCAGTACTTC

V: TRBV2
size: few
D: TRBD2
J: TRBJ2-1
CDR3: CASTEGELAGDNEQFF
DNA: TGTGCCAGCACCGAGGGCGAACTAGCGGGGGACAATGAGCAGTTCTTC

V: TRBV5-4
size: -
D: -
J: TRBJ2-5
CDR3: CASSLVAGLPETQYF
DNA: TGTGCCAGCAGCTTGGTCGCAGGGCTCCCAGAGACCCAGTACTTC

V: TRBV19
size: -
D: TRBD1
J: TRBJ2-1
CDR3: CASRPRGTGGLEQFF
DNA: TGTGCCAGTAGGCCGCGCGGGACAGGGGGGCTTGAGCAGTTCTTC

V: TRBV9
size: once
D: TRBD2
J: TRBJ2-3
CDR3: CASSPQPGLNTDTQYF
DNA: TGTGCCAGCAGCCCCCAGCCGGGACTAAACACAGATACGCAGTATTTT

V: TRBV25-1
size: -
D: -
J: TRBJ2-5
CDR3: CASTEETQYF
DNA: TGTGCCAGCACCGAAGAGACCCAGTACTTC

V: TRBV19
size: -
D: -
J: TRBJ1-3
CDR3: CASSIGGVAGSGNTIYF
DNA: TGTGCCAGTAGTATAGGAGGAGTCGCCGGCTCTGGAAACACCATATATTTT

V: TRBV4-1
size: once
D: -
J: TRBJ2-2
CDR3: CASSQDRVPGELFF
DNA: TGCGCCAGCAGCCAAGACAGGGTCCCCGGGGAGCTGTTTTTT

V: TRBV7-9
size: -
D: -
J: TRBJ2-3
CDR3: CASSSRSGYTQYF
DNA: TGTGCCAGCAGCTCCAGGTCAGGATATACGCAGTATTTT

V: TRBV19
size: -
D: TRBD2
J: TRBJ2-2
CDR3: CASKIDGRPGGELFF
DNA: TGTGCCAGTAAGATCGACGGGAGGCCCGGCGGGGAGCTGTTTTTT

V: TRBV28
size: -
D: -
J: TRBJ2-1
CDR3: CASSPPGPLLNEQFF
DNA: TGTGCCAGCAGTCCCCCGGGACCCCTTCTCAATGAGCAGTTCTTC

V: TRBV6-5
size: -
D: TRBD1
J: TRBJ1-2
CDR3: CASSSRQGFGYTF
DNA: TGTGCCAGCAGTTCGCGACAGGGATTTGGCTACACCTTC

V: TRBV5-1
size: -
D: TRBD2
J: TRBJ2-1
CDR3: CASSFGLAGGNEQFF
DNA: TGCGCCAGCAGCTTTGGACTAGCGGGAGGAAATGAGCAGTTCTTC

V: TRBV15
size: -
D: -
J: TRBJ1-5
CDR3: CATRSAGISNQPQHF
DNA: TGTGCCACCAGAAGTGCGGGGATAAGCAATCAGCCCCAGCATTTT

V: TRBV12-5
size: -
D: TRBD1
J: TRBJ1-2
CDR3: CASGLDGTGYGYTF
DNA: TGTGCTAGTGGTTTGGACGGGACAGGGTATGGCTACACCTTC

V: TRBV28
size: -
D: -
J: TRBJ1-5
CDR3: CASSQLRANQPQHF
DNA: TGTGCCAGCAGTCAATTAAGAGCAAATCAGCCCCAGCATTTT

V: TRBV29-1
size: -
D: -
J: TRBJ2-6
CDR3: CSVDSQGPFSGANVLTF
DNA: TGCAGCGTTGACAGCCAGGGGCCGTTCTCTGGGGCCAACGTCCTGACTTTC

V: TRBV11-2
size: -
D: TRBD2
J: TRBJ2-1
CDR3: CASSQASGYYNEQFF
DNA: TGTGCCAGCAGCCAAGCTAGCGGGTATTACAATGAGCAGTTCTTC

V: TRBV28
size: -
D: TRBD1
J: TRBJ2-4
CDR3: CASSLLTTGENIQYF
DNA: TGTGCCAGCAGTCTACTCACTACAGGGGAAAACATTCAGTACTTC